A single sample gave rise to the 9 T cell receptor beta chains below, sequenced in a study of Tregs in tolerant kidney transplant recipients. This table comes from immunoSEQ multiplex PCR, and its TCRdb copy is limited to in-frame clones, with some not included. Of roughly 66,000 clones listed, 92% are singletons. The input for sequencing was CD8+ T cells from blood, taken before the transplant. These receptors all stem from a human donor who received a combined kidney and bone marrow transplant.

The rearrangement uses TRBV28 and TRBJ1-1; D unresolved. The V gene lost 6 bases and the J gene lost 6 bases, with 17 bases spanning the gap. Germline V gene sequence: CDR1 MDHEN, CDR2 SYDVKM. The CDR3 is 14 residues long. In DNA, the CDR3 is TGTGCCAGCAGGACCGCGGGAAGTCTCGCTGAAGCTTTCTTT. This encodes CASRTAGSLAEAFF.

The chain links TRBV9 to TRBJ2-2; TRBD2 matches 9 bases. The junction had 7 bases not matched to a gene; V was cut back by 3 bases and J by 1 base. This CDR3 has 17 amino acids. The germline gives CDR1 SGDLS, CDR2 YYNGEE. In nucleotides, the CDR3 is TGTGCCAGCAGCGGGTCTAGCGGGGAGAGGAACACCGGGGAGCTGTTTTTT. Amino acids: CASSGSSGERNTGELFF.

The chain links TRBV10-2 to TRBJ2-7, with 13 bases fitting TRBD2. Germline trimming cut 3 bases from V and 4 bases from J; bases unmatched to any gene: 3. CDR3 length: 15 amino acids. Germline CDR1 reads WSHSY; CDR2 reads SAAADI. As DNA, the CDR3 is TGCGCCAGCAGTGATACTAGCGGGGGGGTTTACGAGCAGTACTTC. Translation gives CASSDTSGGVYEQYF.

The gene calls are TRBV5-1 and TRBJ1-1; D may be TRBD1 (6 bases). The germline CDR1 and CDR2 sequences are SGHRS and YFSETQ. The CDR3 is 14 residues long. The ends were cut back, 4 bases at V and 3 bases at J, with 13 bases in the middle. The CDR3 region is CASSIKTGHTEAFF. CDR3 bases: TGCGCCAGCAGCATAAAGACAGGACACACTGAAGCTTTCTTT.

V usage is TRBV4-2 and J usage is TRBJ2-5; D is unclear. The CDR3 is 12 residues long. Germline V gene sequence: CDR1 LGHNA, CDR2 YNFKEQ. Trimming took 1 base from V and 4 from J, leaving 4 bases between them. DNA of the CDR3: TGTGCCAGCAGCCAAGGTAGAGAGACCCAGTACTTC. Protein sequence: CASSQGRETQYF.

V is TRBV29-1 and J is TRBJ2-1; 15 positions agree with TRBD2. The germline V gene encodes CDR1 SQVTM and CDR2 ANQGSEA. V was pared by 7 bases and J by 10 bases, with 5 bases of the junction left unmatched. The CDR3 runs 13 residues. Written as DNA, the CDR3 is TGCAGCGGCGCCGGGACTAGCGGGAGGGAGCAGTTCTTC. The encoded protein is CSGAGTSGREQFF.

The chain is built from TRBV13 and TRBJ2-1; 8 bases match TRBD2. The CDR3 totals 15 residues. Germline V gene lookup returns CDR1 PRHDT and CDR2 FYEKMQ (reference sequence). Trimming took 1 base from V and 4 from J; bases not matched to a gene: 3. In DNA, the CDR3 is TGTGCCAGCAGCTTAGCGGGAGGGCTTTACAATGAGCAGTTCTTC. Translated, it gives CASSLAGGLYNEQFF. Looking up the rest from reference TRBV13 and TRBJ2-1 gives the full variable domain: AAGVIQSPRHLIKEKRETATLKCYPIPRHDTVYWYQQGPGQDPQFLISFYEKMQSDKGSIPDRFSAQQFSDYHSELNMSSLELGDSALYFCASSLAGGLYNEQFFGPGTRLTVL.

The J gene is TRBJ1-2, the V gene TRBV9; the D is unclear. This CDR3 spans 13 amino acids. The germline V and J ends were trimmed by 0 bases and 4 bases, with 7 bases remaining between them. CDR1 is SGDLS, CDR2 YYNGEE, per germline. CDR3 in amino acids: CASSVGALYGYTF. CDR3 bases: TGTGCCAGCAGCGTAGGAGCCCTCTATGGCTACACCTTC.

The chain couples TRBV4-3 to TRBJ2-5; 8 nucleotides align to TRBD2. The CDR3 is 15 amino acids. The junction had 5 bases not matched to a gene; V was cut back by 1 base and J by 4 bases. Germline V gene data show CDR1 as LGHNA and CDR2 as YSLEER. CDR3 sequence: CASSQVTGGGETQYF. DNA for the CDR3: TGCGCCAGCAGCCAAGTAACGGGGGGGGGAGAGACCCAGTACTTC.